Many counts were recorded for the clone carrying this TCR beta chain. As yet, its antigen is unknown. This sample's time point: newly diagnosed GD, antithyroid drugs for less than 3 months. After RNA was extracted from PBMCs, the TCR library was made from it. This sample was included in a study of regulatory T cells in long-lasting Graves disease. Germline assignment: CDR1 MNHEY and CDR2 SMNVEV (reference sequence). V lost 5 bases, J lost 7 bases, and 9 bases lay in between. The CDR3 is 12 residues long. General study findings and limits: Fewer public clonotypes were shared by new patients (roughly 910) than by persistent patients (2,741). TRBV28 was favored in persistent disease, as were TRBJ1-2 and TRBJ2-5. Patients whose Graves' disease persisted exhibited lower TCR diversity than those newly diagnosed.

Sequencing libraries for TCR beta were prepared with iRepertoire HTBI primers and Arm-PCR of CDR3 regions. TCRdb passed the multiplex PCR reads through MiXCR, listing each CDR3 protein once. The table has 300,000 to 400,000 distinct CDR3 sequences, about a sixth seen once. The specimen was peripheral blood mononuclear cells (PBMCs), collected at new diagnosis, from a patient treated with antithyroid drugs. The source of this sequence is a female donor with Graves disease. This rearrangement joins TRBV27 to TRBJ2-4; TRBD2 might be the D (5 bases). CDR3 coding DNA: TGTGCCAGCAGTCCATCGGGGAACATTCAGTACTTC. This gives the protein CASSPSGNIQYF.